This is a list of T cell receptor beta chains from one sample in a study of blood T cell repertoires in COVID-19. Profiling relied on immunoSEQ multiplex PCR, and the TCRdb table lists in-frame clones only, not all of them. The table lists hundreds of thousands of clones, around four fifths of them singletons. The sequenced material came from peripheral blood. The receptors originated from an elderly woman with active or convalescent COVID-19. CDR3s include the opening cysteine and the closing phenylalanine or tryptophan. D genes are given only for firm matches. Clone size is given for some rows only: seen once, a few or many times, or a class if the clone is expanded.

j_gene | d_gene | len | v_gene | abundance | CDR3aa | CDR3nt
TRBJ2-7 | TRBD2 | 15 | TRBV10-3 | . | CAISESVAGVCEQYF | TGTGCCATCAGTGAGTCGGTAGCGGGAGTTTGTGAGCAGTACTTC
TRBJ1-1 | . | 14 | TRBV19 | few | CASSIWEGYTEAFF | TGTGCCAGTAGTATCTGGGAGGGTTACACTGAAGCTTTCTTT
TRBJ2-5 | TRBD2 | 18 | TRBV9 | many | CASSDQRDSGGFQETQYF | TGTGCCAGCAGCGACCAGCGAGATAGCGGGGGGTTCCAAGAGACCCAGTACTTC
TRBJ2-7 | TRBD2 | 16 | TRBV18 | . | CASSPPLGGTDYEQYF | TGTGCCAGCTCACCACCCCTGGGGGGGACCGACTACGAGCAGTACTTC
TRBJ2-1 | TRBD1 | 14 | TRBV14 | . | CASRDRLRSSEQFF | TGTGCCAGCAGGGACAGGTTGAGGTCTTCTGAGCAGTTCTTC
TRBJ2-2 | TRBD1 | 15 | TRBV7-6 | . | CASSQRDRYTGELFF | TGTGCCAGCAGCCAACGGGACAGGTACACCGGGGAGCTGTTTTTT
TRBJ2-7 | TRBD1 | 13 | TRBV27 | few | CASSSDREYEQYF | TGTGCCAGCAGTTCGGACAGGGAATACGAGCAGTACTTC
TRBJ2-7 | TRBD1 | 13 | TRBV28 | . | CASTRDSSYEQYF | TGTGCCAGCACCCGGGACAGCTCCTACGAGCAGTACTTC
TRBJ2-3 | TRBD2 | 16 | TRBV6-6 | . | CASSPSSGRSTDTQYF | TGTGCCAGCAGTCCCTCTAGCGGGAGAAGCACAGATACGCAGTATTTT
TRBJ1-2 | TRBD1 | 14 | TRBV7-2 | . | CASRPAARGSGYTF | TGTGCCAGCAGACCGGCGGCCAGGGGGAGCGGCTACACCTTC
TRBJ1-1 | . | 12 | TRBV30 | . | CAWSEGGLEAFF | TGTGCCTGGAGTGAGGGAGGCCTTGAAGCTTTCTTT
TRBJ1-1 | . | 13 | TRBV6-2/TRBV6-3 | . | CASSYAGTKEAFF | TGTGCCAGCAGTTACGCCGGGACAAAAGAAGCTTTCTTT
TRBJ2-7 | TRBD2 | 15 | TRBV6-5 | . | CASRSPGTSGYEQYF | TGTGCCAGCAGGTCCCCCGGGACTAGCGGCTACGAGCAGTACTTC
TRBJ2-1 | TRBD1 | 15 | TRBV5-5 | . | CASSVQGAAYNEQFF | TGTGCCAGCAGCGTACAGGGGGCGGCCTACAATGAGCAGTTCTTC
TRBJ1-6 | . | 16 | TRBV27 | . | CASSITGSSYNSPLHF | TGTGCCAGCAGTATCACAGGGAGTTCCTATAATTCACCCCTCCACTTT
TRBJ2-5 | . | 16 | TRBV7-3 | . | CASSSPNLQGQETQYF | TGTGCCAGCAGCTCCCCTAATTTACAGGGTCAAGAGACCCAGTACTTC
TRBJ2-7 | TRBD2 | 13 | TRBV10-3 | . | CAISEAGAYEQYF | TGTGCCATCAGTGAAGCGGGGGCCTACGAGCAGTACTTC
TRBJ2-7 | . | 14 | TRBV7-2 | . | CASSPRAGAYEQYF | TGTGCCAGCAGCCCGCGGGCCGGAGCCTACGAGCAGTACTTC
TRBJ2-5 | TRBD1 | 15 | TRBV5-4 | . | CASSLALTGKETQYF | TGTGCCAGCAGCTTGGCCTTGACAGGGAAAGAGACCCAGTACTTC
TRBJ1-6 | . | 16 | TRBV6-2/TRBV6-3 | . | CASSYGRGFYNSPLHF | TGTGCCAGCAGTTACGGGAGGGGGTTCTATAATTCACCCCTCCACTTT
TRBJ1-4 | . | 13 | TRBV28 | . | CASFEGANEKLFF | TGTGCCAGCTTTGAGGGGGCTAATGAAAAACTGTTTTTT
TRBJ2-7 | . | 15 | TRBV18 | . | CASSPRSGLSYEQYF | TGTGCCAGCTCACCCCGAAGTGGTCTATCGTACGAGCAGTACTTC
TRBJ2-5 | . | 13 | TRBV11-2 | . | CASSSTGVETQYF | TGTGCCAGCAGCTCGACAGGTGTGGAGACCCAGTACTTC
TRBJ2-3 | TRBD2 | 15 | TRBV7-3 | . | CASSEFGTSGDTQYF | TGTGCCAGCAGCGAATTCGGGACTAGCGGAGATACGCAGTATTTT
TRBJ2-3 | TRBD2 | 16 | TRBV28 | . | CASSLSSGRKIDTQYF | TGTGCCAGCAGTTTATCTAGCGGGAGGAAGATAGATACGCAGTATTTT
TRBJ1-1 | . | 15 | TRBV4-2 | . | CASRDGVRENTEAFF | TGTGCCAGCAGGGACGGGGTAAGGGAGAACACTGAAGCTTTCTTT
TRBJ1-2 | . | 13 | TRBV6-5 | . | CASGNSNGGGYTF | TGTGCCAGCGGTAATTCCAACGGAGGGGGCTACACCTTC
TRBJ2-5 | . | 19 | TRBV21-1 | . | CASSPVSQGRSGKRETQYF | TGTGCCAGCAGCCCCGTGTCACAGGGGCGCTCCGGCAAAAGGGAGACCCAGTACTTC
TRBJ1-2 | TRBD1 | 18 | TRBV2 | . | CASSNSKTVNRGRNGYTF | TGTGCCAGCTCTAACTCCAAAACGGTCAACAGGGGGAGAAATGGCTACACCTTC
TRBJ1-2 | . | 15 | TRBV19 | . | CASSTDRGRNYGYTF | TGTGCCAGTAGTACTGACCGAGGCCGGAACTATGGCTACACCTTC
TRBJ1-1 | TRBD1 | 16 | TRBV29-1 | . | CSVVAVPGQINTEAFF | TGCAGCGTTGTTGCGGTCCCGGGACAGATAAACACTGAAGCTTTCTTT
TRBJ2-6 | . | 15 | TRBV5-1 | . | CASSLGQPGANVLTF | TGCGCCAGCAGCTTAGGACAGCCTGGGGCCAACGTCCTGACTTTC
TRBJ2-3 | . | 12 | TRBV28 | . | CATAGSTDTQYF | TGTGCCACCGCGGGGAGCACAGATACGCAGTATTTT
TRBJ2-2 | . | 12 | TRBV24-1 | . | CATSDQGGELFF | TGTGCCACCAGTGATCAGGGCGGGGAGCTGTTTTTT
TRBJ2-7 | . | 14 | TRBV18 | . | CASSPATVGDEQYF | TGTGCCAGCTCACCGGCGACAGTTGGGGACGAGCAGTACTTC
TRBJ1-3 | . | 14 | TRBV9 | once | CASSVGASGNTIYF | TGTGCCAGCAGCGTGGGGGCCAGTGGAAACACCATATATTTT
TRBJ1-1 | . | 13 | TRBV6-5 | . | CASSVRGVTEAFF | TGTGCCAGCAGCGTTCGGGGGGTCACTGAAGCTTTCTTT
TRBJ1-4 | TRBD1 | 15 | TRBV5-1 | . | CASSTYGTGNEKLFF | TGCGCCAGCAGCACCTACGGGACAGGAAATGAAAAACTGTTTTTT
TRBJ2-3 | TRBD2 | 21 | TRBV24-1 | . | CATSDPPPLGLAGEGTDTQYF | TGTGCCACCAGTGACCCTCCCCCCCTGGGACTAGCGGGAGAAGGCACAGATACGCAGTATTTT
TRBJ1-2 | TRBD1 | 13 | TRBV29-1 | . | CSAVRQGGYGYTF | TGCAGCGCCGTTCGACAGGGAGGCTATGGCTACACCTTC
TRBJ1-4 | TRBD1 | 17 | TRBV19 | . | CASTPIQGQGRSEKLFF | TGTGCCAGTACCCCAATTCAAGGACAGGGTCGAAGTGAAAAACTGTTTTTT
TRBJ2-5 | . | 12 | TRBV30 | . | CAWSTPGGTQYF | TGTGCCTGGAGTACCCCCGGGGGGACCCAGTACTTC
TRBJ1-5 | . | 16 | TRBV5-8 | . | CASSLGTGNSNQPQHF | TGTGCCAGCAGCTTGGGTACAGGTAATAGCAATCAGCCCCAGCATTTT
TRBJ2-1 | . | 16 | TRBV15 | few | CATSSKIQPFTHEQFF | TGTGCCACCAGCAGTAAGATACAGCCGTTTACCCATGAGCAGTTCTTC
TRBJ2-2 | . | 13 | TRBV19 | . | CASSSGNTGELFF | TGTGCCAGTAGTTCGGGAAACACCGGGGAGCTGTTTTTT